A single T cell receptor beta chain is shown here with its context. What it binds is unknown. Purity exceeding 98% was reached by all sorted populations. The CDR3 has 16 amino acids. Germline V gene sequence: CDR1 SGHTA, CDR2 FQGNSA. Germline trimming cut 5 bases from V and 3 bases from J; bases unmatched to any gene: 8. Isolated RNA was reverse transcribed in full, so expressed TCRB transcripts were sequenced. Sequencing was performed with immunoSEQ multiplex PCR; in TCRdb, only in-frame clones are kept and a portion is missing. The profile shows some 360,000 clones, around 9.6% of them singletons. This sample stems from a study of beta chain features in type 1 diabetes. As for the study in general: Patient and healthy donor groups were alike in age, gender and cell yields. Study observations and caveats: Using cDNA template may skew counts toward highly expressing activated cells. Shortening of TCRB CDR3s, moderate but significant, appeared in all four CD4+ subsets of Type 1 diabetes patients.

Material: central memory CD4+ T cells from blood. The clonotype was recovered from a man aged 25 to 40 with type 1 diabetes. The gene calls are TRBV7-2 and TRBJ2-1; 9 bases agree with TRBD1. CDR3 residues: CASSLLRTGVYNEQFF. CDR3 bases: TGTGCCAGCAGCCTGTTAAGGACAGGGGTCTACAATGAGCAGTTCTTC.